This T cell receptor beta chain appears in the sequencing data of a study of cytomegalovirus exposure and HLA in healthy donors (dated by TCRdb to 2017 to 2019). Study-wide context: In an earlier analysis of fewer than 750 of the donors, 276 Gb of sequence data and 90 million to 120 million unique TCR beta sequences from 150 million to 200 million T cells were reported. Of the 300 to 500 genotyped donors, 81% were placed in the genetic ancestry cluster associated with self-reported Caucasian donors. Rather than using new phenotypic data, the later analysis identified candidate immune exposures from TCR beta sequences and from how often those sequences occurred across donors. The number of typed donors differed by locus: 629-630 for A, B, C, DRB1 and DQB1; 500 to 550 for DQA1; some 610 for DPA1; and 400 to 480 for DPB1. Among around 400 genotyped donors of the cohort, an average of about 240,000 unique TCR beta nucleotide sequences were sequenced per donor, roughly 20% of them non-productive. Roughly 5 DR-DQ haplotypes were handled as single units for association and clustering, since linkage in the cohort was strong. A later genetic analysis took genome-wide SNP genotypes for about 55% of the 666 donors and used that subset as a discovery cohort. Along with the 666-subject first cohort, a separate validation cohort of around 120 different subjects was used. The study profiled the T cell repertoires of about 720 subjects by immunosequencing and related them to cytomegalovirus serostatus. Roughly 300 gigabases of sequencing data and around 85 million unique TCR sequences made up an early release that covered over 550 HLA-typed donors. An earlier analysis of roughly 580 of the donors used high-throughput TCR beta sequencing to judge whether each TCR beta V gene segment behaved as functional or pseudogenic. The aim of the study was to test whether cataloging public T cell receptors could identify signatures of past pathogen exposure. The study combined high-throughput TCR immunosequencing, statistical association of individual TCRs with disease status, and machine learning to predict cytomegalovirus infection status. All discovery cohort repertoires had been generated on a single sequencing platform. Alongside the repertoire data, information on donor age, sex, ethnicity and CMV serostatus was compiled. A later analysis re-examined previously published TCR beta repertoires from just over 650 donors and added high-resolution HLA genotyping to investigate patterns of TCR occurrence. HLA typing included class I and class II loci at four-digit resolution. General conclusions and limits of the study: The authors suggested that the approach could potentially be generalized to other disease states and immunological phenotypes. At a false discovery rate of 0.05, a later analysis linked around 17,000 TCR beta sequences to specific HLA alleles. In a later analysis, HLA-associated TCR beta chains showed more clonal expansion and lower generation probabilities than non-associated chains that were equally common. Roughly uniform sequencing depth across donors was assumed in presence/absence analyses, although this assumption may not hold. Linkage disequilibrium might explain the correlated functional status among segregating V segments, but an unknown experimental factor could not be ruled out. In a later genetic analysis, a missense DCLRE1C variant was associated with V-gene and J-gene trimming of TCR beta chains, and the association was replicated in an independent cohort. According to a later genetic analysis, donors in an Asian-associated ancestry cluster had fewer N-insertions in productive TCRs than the approximately 630-donor mean. A later analysis reported that several top co-occurrence clusters appeared linked to parvovirus B19, influenza, CMV and Epstein-Barr virus. When HLA alleles, especially DR and DQ, strongly co-occurred, TCR associations were difficult to assign to individual alleles. Because counts were too low, roughly 18 rarely observed V segments, including chromosome 9 orphons, were left out of the earlier analysis of 500 to 650 of the donors. According to a later analysis, TCR association rates differed among HLA loci, with DRB1 alleles showing the most associated TCRs and HLA-C alleles showing the fewest. HLA typing was unavailable for some donors at each locus, so association tests used only the typed subset. The classifier was reported to diagnose cytomegalovirus status with high specificity and sensitivity in both the original cohort and the validation cohort. In this cohort, only TCR beta chains were sequenced, and detectable features were limited by the absence of alpha or paired-chain data. CMV serostatus was the only immune exposure information available for the cohort. An earlier analysis of around 600 of the donors showed that most TCR beta V segments appeared in productive rearrangements either about 90% or about 30% of the time, which broadly matched IMGT annotations. While some public TCRs were present in many individuals, most TCR sequences turned up only very rarely across donors. A total of 150 or so TCR beta chains were listed by the study as associated with cytomegalovirus. The 87-base-pair reads could not distinguish some IMGT-functional V segments, including TRBV6-2 and TRBV6-3, so those segments were excluded. A cluster of highly shared sequence variants was judged likely to represent a technical artifact of the sequencing pipeline. A further reported finding was that TCR beta sequences accurately predicted the HLA-A and HLA-B alleles for most subjects in the first cohort. A few of the identified cytomegalovirus-associated TCR beta chains were confirmed in vitro to be specific for cytomegalovirus antigens. Most CMV-associated TCR beta chains appeared to be HLA-restricted in a later analysis, and the HLA associations seemed to be driven largely by CMV exposure.

Compared with germline, V lacks 2 bases and J lacks 10 bases; bases without a gene match: 5. CDR1 and CDR2, looked up from the germline V gene (reference sequence), are LNHDA and SQIVND. The CDR3 contains 13 residues, cysteine and phenylalanine counted. Of the read, only the CDR3 DNA is kept; its 39 bases are in frame from base 1. A note on this clone: Its specific antigen is unknown. No qualities accompany the bases; no much larger clone lies one base away.

In total, 500 to 700 healthy bone marrow donors made up the cohort. Cohort members were all nominally healthy when sampled, although unrecorded immune exposures were likely present. The donor tested CMV seronegative and was one of the 352 seronegative cohort members. A peripheral blood sample was collected from each donor, and TCR beta sequencing was performed on peripheral blood mononuclear cells. The Qiagen DNeasy Blood Extraction Kit was used to extract genomic DNA from the blood cell samples. Library preparation was by the immunoSEQ multiplex PCR assay. For the multiplex PCR, a mixture combining 60 forward primers for TCR Vbeta segments and 13 reverse primers for TCR Jbeta segments was used. A multiplex PCR assay on genomic DNA amplified the CDR3 region of rearranged TCR beta genes. On the Illumina HiSeq System, the amplified TCR beta libraries were sequenced as 87-base-pair reads. The paper's processing steps were these. Across the roughly 670 repertoires, a later analysis counted 80 million or so unique TCR beta chains, roughly 11 million of which were shared by at least two donors. To remove PCR and sequencing errors, raw reads were error-corrected and collapsed into unique sequences using a nearest-neighbor algorithm that merged closely related sequences. Alignment of CDR3 sequences to IMGT reference sequences was used to assign V, D and J gene segments. Each retained sequence needed at least a six-nucleotide match to both a V gene segment and a J gene segment. A rearrangement counted as productive if the CDR3 had no stop codons and remained in frame with V and J, and every other rearrangement counted as non-productive. CDR3 was defined according to IMGT convention as the region running from the second conserved V-encoded cysteine to the conserved J-encoded phenylalanine. In an earlier analysis of more than 550 of the donors, sequences lacking an unambiguous match to a single V gene segment were excluded. An earlier analysis of fewer than 750 of the donors classified V segments as functional when productive rearrangements were above 56.7% and as segregating when the standard deviation between donors was above 5%. To diagnose cytomegalovirus status from the catalog of TCR beta chain sequences, a statistical classification framework was built. In a later analysis, V and J genes were assigned by comparing TCR nucleotide sequences against IMGT/GENE-DB human TR gene sequences. In a later analysis, CDR3 sequences and most-parsimonious VDJ recombination scenarios were assigned using the TCRdist pipeline. In a later analysis, each TCR beta chain was defined by its CDR3 amino acid sequence together with its V-gene family, and reads lacking a unique V-gene family were excluded. In a later analysis, 450 to 600 highly shared, low-generation-probability nucleotide sequences were removed to address suspected cross-contamination and a sequencing artifact. For each public chain, a later analysis derived a clonal expansion index from normalized ranks of inferred template counts within each repertoire. Generation probabilities in a later analysis came from a VDJ recombination model fitted to out-of-frame rearrangements, and those results were checked against IGoR. A later analysis scored TCR-TCR, TCR-HLA and TCR-CMV co-occurrence with hypergeometric tests, applying a repertoire-size bias correction to TCR pairs. To estimate false discovery rates, a later analysis permuted the HLA or CMV assignments 20 times. A later analysis grouped co-occurring TCRs with DBSCAN, adding TCRdist sequence similarity when clustering within HLA-allele-positive subsets. Repertoires with fewer than 30,000 or more than 120,000 public chains, plus five repertoires with anomalous nucleotide sharing, were excluded from co-occurrence clustering. This is the immuneACCESS table as TCRdb keeps it, with only in-frame sequences that have V and J called. A part of the clones is gone; compared with another copy, unresolved V genes explain less than half, and the rest is unexplained. From that table come the V and J calls and clone size; the DNA was used to work out D and trimming. The sample contains about 170,000 clones, more than 70% of them found a single time. About 0.37% of the sample is held by the ten biggest clonotypes.

The sequence was obtained from a boy younger than 10 in good health and CMV-seronegative. The specimen sequenced was PBMCs. The chain is assembled from TRBV19 and TRBJ2-1; 7 junctional bases match TRBD1. DNA sequence: TGTGCCAGTAGTATATTGGACAGGTCAGAGCAGTTCTTC. The encoded protein is CASSILDRSEQFF.